The text below deals with one T cell receptor (beta chain). V was pared by 0 bases and J by 5 bases, with 11 bases between. CDR3 length: 14 residues. From germline, CDR1 is MGHRA and CDR2 YSYEKL. Measured with immunoSEQ multiplex PCR; TCRdb has only the in-frame clones, and not every one. The sample has more than 250,000 clones, around 91% seen once. Participants spanned ages about 18 to 100 years and resided in roughly 22 US areas. This sample is drawn from a study of blood T cell repertoires in COVID-19. Background on the study: Sample material is recorded as cDNA or gDNA derived from T cells, B-cell-depleted T cells, or PBMCs.

The source is a woman aged 18-30 years with acute COVID-19. Sequencing was performed on PBMCs or T cells enriched from blood (not recorded which). The chain is built from TRBV4-1 and TRBJ2-7; TRBD1 is a possible D gene (5 bases). CDR3 sequence: CASSQENRIHEQYF. The CDR3 nucleotides read TGCGCCAGCAGCCAAGAAAACAGGATCCACGAGCAGTACTTC.